Detailed here is one TCR beta chain. This clonotype has a count of ten or more. Its binding antigen is unknown. Base quality data are lacking; no much larger clone is found one base away. Sequencer: Illumina HiSeq 1500. The public sequencing data were trimmed at Q25 with fastp and processed into clonotypes with MiXCR by TCRdb, which kept only in-frame beta chains. Entries that share a CDR3 protein sequence are merged under the most common genes and DNA. The sample profile shows 65,000 to 90,000 distinct CDR3 sequences; 3.7% of them were found once. Clones ranked in the top ten supply 4.6% of the sample. This sample was taken from a study of T cell repertoires in cytomegalovirus infection (dated by TCRdb to the late 2010s). Regarding the research as a whole: Because public TCR beta signatures pointed to carriage of CMV infection together with the matching HLA type, the HLA type of each donor mattered for the analysis. Beyond this particular receptor, the publication reports: Cumulative frequency of public TCR beta family members discriminated carriers of CMV infection plus the relevant HLA type in this cohort and an independent approximately 360-donor cohort. The ex vivo response was dominated by HLA-C-restricted CMV-specific TCR beta clonotypes, which also provided the single most frequent clonotype in two of eight donors.

V is reduced by 2 bases and J by 7 bases, leaving a spacing of 21 bases between them. The CDR3, from cysteine to phenylalanine, totals 16 residues. Only the CDR3 DNA is retained, 48 bases long and in frame from the first base. The germline V gene gives CDR1 as SGHVS and CDR2 as FQNEAQ. The chain joins TRBV7-8 to TRBJ2-7, with the D gene possibly TRBD1 or TRBD2, each one fitting 7 bases. The sample was PBMCs. This TCR was sampled from a human donor in good health (CMV status not recorded). Some clones in this sample may be carry-over from other donors' samples. The CDR3 amino acid sequence is: CASSLMGGTARGEQYF. The DNA sequence is TGTGCCAGCAGCTTAATGGGGGGGACAGCTCGGGGGGAGCAGTACTTC.